The clone carrying this T cell receptor beta chain has ten or more counts. Its antigen remains unidentified. TCRdb reanalysed the 5' RACE reads using MiXCR and keeps one entry per CDR3 protein. The sample lists about 60,000 distinct CDR3 sequences, about 3.5% seen once, with around 2.1% in the top ten. These data are taken from a study of neurological immune-mediated disorders. The study built unsorted libraries from 2 million PBMCs kept at -80 C. V lost 6 bases, J lost 4 bases, and 3 bases stayed unmatched. Germline V gene data show CDR1 as DFQATT and CDR2 as SNEGSKA (reference sequence). CDR3 length: 12 amino acids. Points from the study as a whole: Because no CDR3 amino acid sequences were shared across subjects by expanded clones, private repertoires were suggested in all groups.

The sequenced sample consisted of PBMCs. The clonotype originates from a woman in her fifties or sixties with multiple sclerosis. The chain has TRBV20-1 and TRBJ2-7; 10 nucleotides match TRBD1. CDR3 DNA sequence: TGCAGTGCCAGGACAGGGGGGTACGAGCAGTACTTC. Amino acids: CSARTGGYEQYF.